What follows are 11 T cell receptor beta chains derived from one specimen sequenced in a study of naive CD8 T cells in extremely preterm neonates. Assay: immunoSEQ multiplex PCR; the TCRdb copy retains only in-frame clones and omits some. Here the sample spans several thousand clones, about 97% being singletons. The sample consisted of naive CD8+ T cells from blood. These receptors were obtained from a human donor in good health.

The CDR3 DNA follows: TGTGCCAGCAGTGACTATCCGGCGAACACCGGGGAGCTGTTTTTT. As protein: CASSDYPANTGELFF. The V gene is TRBV2, the J gene TRBJ2-2; D unclear. The V gene lost 3 bases and the J gene lost 0 bases, with 8 bases spanning the gap. The germline CDR1 and CDR2 sequences are SNHLY and FYNNEI. The CDR3 consists of 15 residues.

This chain links TRBV9 with TRBJ2-1, with a weak D call TRBD1 (5 bases). Germline lookup yields CDR1 SGDLS and CDR2 YYNGEE. Trimming removed 0 bases from V and 9 bases from J, with 10 bases in between. The CDR3 length is 13 residues. The CDR3 is CASSVVGRGEQFF. The CDR3 coding sequence is TGTGCCAGCAGCGTAGTGGGAAGGGGTGAGCAGTTCTTC.

The rearrangement joins TRBV4-1 to TRBJ2-1, with 7 bases identical to TRBD2. V dropped 1 base and J dropped 6; count of bases not matched to a gene: 6. CDR3 length: 15 residues. Germline V CDR1 and CDR2: MGHRA, YSYEKL. CDR3 residues: CASSQVGGKFNEQFF. The CDR3 nucleotides are TGCGCCAGCAGCCAAGTGGGGGGGAAGTTCAATGAGCAGTTCTTC.

The CDR3 nucleotides are TGTGCCAGCAGCCCAGGGACAGCCCTCACCGGGGAGCTGTTTTTT. Translated, it gives CASSPGTALTGELFF. V gene TRBV5-4 combines with J gene TRBJ2-2; 7 nucleotides match TRBD1. The germline gives CDR1 SGHNT, CDR2 YYREEE (reference sequence). The V and J ends lost 4 bases and 4 bases, in that order; junction bases with no gene match: 7. The CDR3 spans 15 residues.

The chain recombines TRBV7-2 with TRBJ1-1; D unresolved. The CDR3 is made up of 15 amino acids. Looked up from germline, CDR1 is SGHTA and CDR2 is FQGNSA. Trimming shortened V by 0 bases and J by 4 bases, and 12 bases separated the two germline ends. The chain's CDR3 is CASSLAFGGSTEAFF. The CDR3 DNA sequence: TGTGCCAGCAGCTTAGCGTTTGGAGGGTCCACTGAAGCTTTCTTT.

The V call is TRBV5-1, the J call TRBJ2-4; TRBD2 agrees at 8 bases. The germline V gene has CDR1 SGHRS and CDR2 YFSETQ. Trimming removed 5 bases from V and 8 bases from J; junction bases left unmatched: 12. The CDR3 loop spans 15 amino acids. This CDR3 reads CASSEGDTRGDIQYF. The CDR3 DNA reads as TGCGCCAGCAGTGAGGGCGACACGCGGGGGGACATTCAGTACTTC.

In its sample, this clone was seen once. This chain connects TRBV19 to TRBJ2-3; TRBD1 matches 8 bases. This CDR3 comprises 18 residues. CDR1 is LNHDA, CDR2 SQIVND, per germline (reference sequence). V lost 2 bases to trimming and J lost 9 bases; unmatched junction nucleotides: 19. CDR3 loop: CASSIKLSTGVLSWTQYF. In DNA, the CDR3 is TGTGCCAGTAGTATAAAACTCTCGACAGGGGTCCTCTCTTGGACGCAGTATTTT.

The sample holds one count of this clone. This chain uses TRBV9 with TRBJ2-1; the D gene is possibly TRBD2 (6 bases). Between the trimmed V and J ends, which lost 3 bases and 9 bases, there was a span of 13 bases. CDR1 SGDLS and CDR2 YYNGEE come from the germline V gene. The length of the CDR3 is 13 residues. CDR3 in DNA: TGTGCCAGCAGCGCGGGGGATAGCGGTGAGCAGTTCTTC. Amino acid sequence: CASSAGDSGEQFF.

V is TRBV4-3 and J is TRBJ1-1; a possible D gene is TRBD1 (6 bases). The V gene's germline CDR1 is LGHNA and CDR2 YSLEER. The CDR3 is 15 amino acids. Trimming pared 1 base from V and 5 bases from J, leaving 14 bases between. CDR3 protein: CASSQARTVRTEAFF. The CDR3 coding sequence is TGCGCCAGCAGCCAAGCCCGGACAGTCAGGACTGAAGCTTTCTTT.

The chain employs TRBV29-1 and TRBJ1-1, with a possible D match to TRBD1 (6 bases). With 4 bases removed from V and 1 base from J, the gap between germline ends came to 10 bases. CDR3 size: 13 residues. The germline gives CDR1 SQVTM, CDR2 ANQGSEA. The CDR3 DNA reads TGCAGCGTTGCGGGGGGCGAGAACACTGAAGCTTTCTTT. Translation gives CSVAGGENTEAFF.

Concerning this clone itself: One junction end does not reproduce the germline sequence, and a read error may be involved. The gene calls are TRBV2 and TRBJ2-5; D is perhaps TRBD2 (6 bases). The germline gives CDR1 SNHLY, CDR2 FYNNEI. This CDR3 region has 13 residues. CDR3 sequence reads: CASSWRAQEAQYF. The CDR3 DNA reads as TGTGCCAGCAGTTGGAGGGCCCAAGAGGCCCAGTACTTC.